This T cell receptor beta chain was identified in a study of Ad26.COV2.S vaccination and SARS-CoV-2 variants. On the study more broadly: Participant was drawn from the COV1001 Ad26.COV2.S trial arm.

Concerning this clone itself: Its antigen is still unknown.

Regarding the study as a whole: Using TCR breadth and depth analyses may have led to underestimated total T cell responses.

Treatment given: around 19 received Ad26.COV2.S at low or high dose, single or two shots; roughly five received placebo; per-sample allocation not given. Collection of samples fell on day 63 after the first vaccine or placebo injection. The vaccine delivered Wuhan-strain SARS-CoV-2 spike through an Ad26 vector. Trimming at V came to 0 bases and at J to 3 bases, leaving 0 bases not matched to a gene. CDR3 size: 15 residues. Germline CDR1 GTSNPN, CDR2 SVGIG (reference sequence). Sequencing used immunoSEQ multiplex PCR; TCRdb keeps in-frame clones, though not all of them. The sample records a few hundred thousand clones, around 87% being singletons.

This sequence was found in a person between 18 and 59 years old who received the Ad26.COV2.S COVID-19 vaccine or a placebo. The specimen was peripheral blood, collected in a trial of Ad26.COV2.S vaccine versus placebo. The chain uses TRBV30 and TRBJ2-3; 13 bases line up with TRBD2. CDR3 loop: CAWSVLAGGTDTQYF. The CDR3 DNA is TGTGCCTGGAGTGTACTAGCGGGGGGGACAGATACGCAGTATTTT.